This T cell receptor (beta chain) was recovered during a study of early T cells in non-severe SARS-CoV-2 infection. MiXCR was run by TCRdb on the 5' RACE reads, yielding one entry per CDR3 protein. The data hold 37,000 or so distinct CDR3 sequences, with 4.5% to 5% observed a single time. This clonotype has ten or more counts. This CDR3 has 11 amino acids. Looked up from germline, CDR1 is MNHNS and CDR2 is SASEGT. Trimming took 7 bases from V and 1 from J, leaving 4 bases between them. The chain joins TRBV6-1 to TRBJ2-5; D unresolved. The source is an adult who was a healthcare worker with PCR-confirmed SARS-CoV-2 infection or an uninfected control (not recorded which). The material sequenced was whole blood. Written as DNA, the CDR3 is TGTGCCAGCACCCCCCAAGAGACCCAGTACTTC. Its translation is CASTPQETQYF.